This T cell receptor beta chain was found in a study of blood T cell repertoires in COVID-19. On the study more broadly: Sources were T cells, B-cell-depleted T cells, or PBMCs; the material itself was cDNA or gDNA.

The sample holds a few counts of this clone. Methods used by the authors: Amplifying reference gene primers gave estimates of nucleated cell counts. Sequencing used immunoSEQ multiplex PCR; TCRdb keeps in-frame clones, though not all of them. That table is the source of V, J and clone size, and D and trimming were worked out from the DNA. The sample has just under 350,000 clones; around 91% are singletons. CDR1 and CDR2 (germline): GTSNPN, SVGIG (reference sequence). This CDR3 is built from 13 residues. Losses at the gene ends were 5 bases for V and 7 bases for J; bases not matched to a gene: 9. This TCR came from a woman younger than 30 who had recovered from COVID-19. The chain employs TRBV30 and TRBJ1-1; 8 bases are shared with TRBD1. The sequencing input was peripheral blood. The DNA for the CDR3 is TGTGCCTGGCGGACAGGGAGGAACGGTGAAGCTTTCTTT. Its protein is CAWRTGRNGEAFF. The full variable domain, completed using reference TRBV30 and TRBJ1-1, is SQTIHQWPATLVQPVGSPLSLECTVEGTSNPNLYWYRQAAGRGLQLLFYSVGIGQISSEVPQNLSASRPQDRQFILSSKKLLLSDSGFYLCAWRTGRNGEAFFGQGTRLTVV.